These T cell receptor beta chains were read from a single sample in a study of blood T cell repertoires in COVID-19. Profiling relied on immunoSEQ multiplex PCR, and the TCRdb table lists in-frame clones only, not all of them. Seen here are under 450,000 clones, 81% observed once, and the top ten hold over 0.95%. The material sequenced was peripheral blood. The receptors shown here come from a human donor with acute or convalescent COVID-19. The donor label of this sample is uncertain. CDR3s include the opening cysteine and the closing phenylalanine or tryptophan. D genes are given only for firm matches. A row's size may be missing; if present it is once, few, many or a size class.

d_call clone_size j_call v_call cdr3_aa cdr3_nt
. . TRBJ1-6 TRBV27 CASGFQYNSPLHF TGTGCCAGCGGTTTCCAATATAATTCACCCCTCCACTTT
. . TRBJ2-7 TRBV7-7 CASSPAGTRGFYEQYF TGTGCCAGCAGCCCAGCCGGGACGAGGGGGTTCTACGAGCAGTACTTC
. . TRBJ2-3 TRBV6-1 CASSETEGSADTQYF TGTGCCAGCAGTGAAACAGAGGGAAGCGCAGATACGCAGTATTTT
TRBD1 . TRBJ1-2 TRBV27 CASGTGVYGYTF TGTGCCAGCGGGACAGGAGTCTATGGCTACACCTTC
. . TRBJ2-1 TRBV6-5 CASSYSTSYDEQFF TGTGCCAGCAGTTACAGCACCTCGTATGATGAGCAGTTCTTC
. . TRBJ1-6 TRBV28 CASISPGLLNSPLHF TGTGCCAGTATCAGCCCGGGACTTCTTAATTCACCCCTCCACTTT
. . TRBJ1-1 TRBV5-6 CASSLSELQATEAFF TGTGCCAGCAGCTTGTCGGAACTCCAGGCGACTGAAGCTTTCTTT
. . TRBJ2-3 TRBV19 CASSIQGHTDTQYF TGTGCCAGTAGTATTCAGGGTCACACAGATACGCAGTATTTT
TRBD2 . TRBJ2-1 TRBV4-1 CASRPPGLAYNEQFF TGCGCCAGCAGACCCCCGGGACTAGCGTACAATGAGCAGTTCTTC
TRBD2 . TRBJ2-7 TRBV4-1 CASSLSSGGLGPTPYEQYF TGCGCCAGCAGTCTCTCATCGGGGGGGCTAGGCCCGACCCCCTACGAGCAGTACTTC
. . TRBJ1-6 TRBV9 CASSVRQTDSPLHF TGTGCCAGCAGCGTACGACAGACGGATTCACCCCTCCACTTT
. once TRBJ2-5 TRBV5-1 CASSSSRTQETQYF TGCGCCAGCAGCTCTAGCAGGACCCAAGAGACCCAGTACTTC
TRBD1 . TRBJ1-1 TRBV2 CAIDKKGQDPEAFF TGTGCCATCGACAAAAAAGGACAGGACCCTGAAGCTTTCTTT
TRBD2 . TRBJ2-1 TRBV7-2 CASSPGGPVGQFF TGTGCCAGCAGCCCGGGAGGGCCCGTTGGGCAGTTCTTC
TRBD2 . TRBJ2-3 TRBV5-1 CASSLGLAGDTQYF TGCGCCAGCAGCTTGGGGCTAGCGGGAGATACGCAGTATTTT
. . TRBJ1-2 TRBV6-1 CASSDNSGTNYGYTF TGTGCCAGCAGTGATAATTCCGGGACAAACTATGGCTACACCTTC
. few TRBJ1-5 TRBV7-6 CASSPGPYSNQPQHF TGTGCCAGCAGCCCAGGGCCATATAGCAATCAGCCCCAGCATTTT
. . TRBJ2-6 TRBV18 CASSLSLGLFSGANVLTF TGTGCCAGCTCACTCTCCTTAGGACTGTTCTCTGGGGCCAACGTCCTGACTTTC
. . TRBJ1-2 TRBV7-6 CATRRNGWSVDGYTF TGTGCCACACGACGAAATGGCTGGAGTGTCGATGGCTACACCTTC
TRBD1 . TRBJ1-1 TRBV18 CASSPGTGLSTEAFF TGTGCCAGCTCACCAGGGACAGGGCTCAGCACTGAAGCTTTCTTT
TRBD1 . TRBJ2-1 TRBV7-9 CASSLQGDEQFF TGTGCCAGCAGCTTACAGGGGGATGAGCAGTTCTTC
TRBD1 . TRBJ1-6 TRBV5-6 CASSLLGQGIYSPLHF TGTGCCAGCAGCTTGTTGGGACAGGGGATTTATTCACCCCTCCACTTT
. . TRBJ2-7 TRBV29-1 CSVGAVSYEQYF TGCAGCGTTGGGGCCGTGTCCTACGAGCAGTACTTC
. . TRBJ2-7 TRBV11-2 CASSLVRRRSYEQYF TGTGCCAGCAGCTTAGTCCGTAGGAGGTCCTACGAGCAGTACTTC
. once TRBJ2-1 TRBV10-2 CASSELSGGYNEQFF TGCGCCAGCAGTGAGTTGAGCGGAGGATACAATGAGCAGTTCTTC
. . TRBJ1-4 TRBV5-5 CASSFLAGPNEKLFF TGTGCCAGCAGCTTTTTGGCAGGCCCTAATGAAAAACTGTTTTTT
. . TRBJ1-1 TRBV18 CASSPGRAEAFF TGTGCCAGCTCCCCGGGCAGGGCTGAAGCTTTCTTT
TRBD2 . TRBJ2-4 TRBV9 CASSVERRTGGNIQYF TGTGCCAGCAGCGTAGAACGGCGGACGGGAGGAAACATTCAGTACTTC
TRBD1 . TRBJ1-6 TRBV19 CASHPGDRANSPLHF TGTGCCAGTCATCCGGGGGACAGGGCTAATTCACCCCTCCACTTT
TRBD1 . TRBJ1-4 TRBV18 CASSPPTGAFEKLFF TGTGCCAGCTCACCACCGACAGGGGCGTTTGAAAAACTGTTTTTT
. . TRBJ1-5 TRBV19 CASSMWSGANNQPQHF TGTGCCAGTAGTATGTGGTCAGGGGCGAACAATCAGCCCCAGCATTTT
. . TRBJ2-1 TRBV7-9 CASSLDRVGNEQFF TGTGCCAGCAGCTTAGACAGGGTGGGGAATGAGCAGTTCTTC
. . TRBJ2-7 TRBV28 CASSLPGVRNEQYF TGTGCCAGCAGTTTACCAGGGGTACGGAACGAGCAGTACTTC
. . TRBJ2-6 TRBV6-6 CASSYLGDGANVLTF TGTGCCAGCAGTTACTTAGGGGATGGGGCCAACGTCCTGACTTTC
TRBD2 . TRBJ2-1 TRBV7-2 CASSLRSRGRSRMNEQFF TGTGCCAGCAGCTTACGGTCTCGCGGGAGGTCAAGAATGAATGAGCAGTTCTTC
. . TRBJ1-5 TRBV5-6 CASSVSYRGNQPQHF TGTGCCAGCAGCGTGTCGTACAGGGGCAATCAGCCCCAGCATTTT
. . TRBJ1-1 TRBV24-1 CATSDFRTGSEAFF TGTGCCACCAGTGATTTTAGAACAGGGTCTGAAGCTTTCTTT
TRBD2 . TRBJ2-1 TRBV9 CASSERDSGSFYNEQFF TGTGCCAGCAGCGAAAGGGATAGCGGGAGCTTCTACAATGAGCAGTTCTTC
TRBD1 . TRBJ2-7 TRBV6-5 CASRPRTGLTYEQYF TGTGCCAGCAGACCAAGGACAGGTCTAACCTACGAGCAGTACTTC
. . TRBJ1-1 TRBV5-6 CASSWLGSSGREAFF TGTGCCAGCAGCTGGTTAGGGTCGTCGGGGAGAGAAGCTTTCTTT
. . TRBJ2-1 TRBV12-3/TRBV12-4 CASNPASGALQFF TGTGCCAGCAACCCCGCGTCTGGGGCCTTGCAGTTCTTC
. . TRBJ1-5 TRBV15 CATSRDRSSRGTLTISNQPQHF TGTGCCACCAGCAGAGATAGGTCAAGTAGGGGGACGTTAACCATTAGCAATCAGCCCCAGCATTTT
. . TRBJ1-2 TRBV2 CANLKADPTGGYTF TGTGCCAACCTGAAGGCGGATCCCACGGGGGGCTACACCTTC
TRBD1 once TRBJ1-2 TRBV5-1 CASSLLQGHGYTF TGCGCCAGCAGCTTGTTACAGGGGCATGGCTACACCTTC
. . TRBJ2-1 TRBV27 CASSLARVSNEQFF TGTGCCAGCAGTTTGGCCAGGGTAAGCAATGAGCAGTTCTTC